This TCR beta chain originates from a study of shared clonotypes between healthy human individuals. Profiled with immunoSEQ multiplex PCR; TCRdb holds only in-frame clones, not every one. This table has about 1.5 million clones, more than 95% appearing once. Germline CDR1 KGHSH, CDR2 LQKENI. This CDR3 has 14 residues. V lost 4 bases and J lost 5; bases outside the gene matches: 5. The specimen was naive CD4+ T cells sorted from blood. Stated subset: CD45RA+ positively selected. This TCR came from a man aged 25-40 years in good health. V and J are TRBV18 and TRBJ1-5, with TRBD1 identical over 7 bases. In nucleotides, the CDR3 is TGTGCCAGCTCACTAGGGACAGAGTATCAGCCCCAGCATTTT. This gives the protein CASSLGTEYQPQHF.